Listed below are T cell receptor beta chains from one sample, sequenced in a study of T cells after yellow fever vaccination. TCRdb used MiXCR to reprocess the 5' RACE reads, holding one entry per CDR3 protein. Of around 320,000 distinct CDR3 sequences listed, roughly 10% are singletons. This sample comprised CD4+ T cells sorted from PBMCs, obtained 45 days after the yellow fever booster vaccination. The receptors were gathered from a man aged 18 to 29 who received the YFV17D yellow fever vaccine. Both conserved end residues are part of each CDR3. D genes are given only for firm matches. The size of a clone is reported for some rows only, either as once, few or many, or as a class for expanded clones.

j_call v_call d_call clone_size cdr3_nt cdr3_aa
TRBJ1-1 TRBV5-1 TRBD1 . TGCGCCAGCAGTCCGGGACAGGGATTGGGGATTGGAACTGAAGCTTTCTTT CASSPGQGLGIGTEAFF
TRBJ2-1 TRBV10-3 . few TGTGCCATCAGTGACGATAACAATGAGCAGTTCTTC CAISDDNNEQFF
TRBJ2-3 TRBV5-1 . many TGCGCCAGCCATGGGGGGGCCCCAACAGATACGCAGTATTTT CASHGGAPTDTQYF
TRBJ1-1 TRBV6-2/TRBV6-3 . many TGTGCCAGCAGCCGACAGATACTGAACACTGAAGCTTTCTTT CASSRQILNTEAFF
TRBJ1-5 TRBV20-1 . . TGCAGTGCCCTCGAGGTTTTAGACGGGACCCTGATGCCCCAGCATTTT CSALEVLDGTLMPQHF
TRBJ1-6 TRBV19 TRBD1 . TGTGCCAGTTGGGGGGAGCGGACAGGGGGTGATTCACCCCTCCACTTT CASWGERTGGDSPLHF
TRBJ1-2 TRBV4-3 . many TGCGCCAGCAGCCAAGATCTGGGGGACTTTGACTATGGCTACACCTTC CASSQDLGDFDYGYTF
TRBJ1-6 TRBV5-1 TRBD1 . TGCGCCAGCAGCCAGACAGGGGGCGAATCGAGCTCACCCCTCCACTTT CASSQTGGESSSPLHF
TRBJ1-4 TRBV11-2 TRBD1 few TGTGCCAGCAGCTTATCAGTCCAGGGGGGTTACGAAAAACTGTTTTTT CASSLSVQGGYEKLFF
TRBJ2-3 TRBV6-5 . . TGTGCCAGCAAAGGTCAGGGGGGAGATACGCAGTATTTT CASKGQGGDTQYF